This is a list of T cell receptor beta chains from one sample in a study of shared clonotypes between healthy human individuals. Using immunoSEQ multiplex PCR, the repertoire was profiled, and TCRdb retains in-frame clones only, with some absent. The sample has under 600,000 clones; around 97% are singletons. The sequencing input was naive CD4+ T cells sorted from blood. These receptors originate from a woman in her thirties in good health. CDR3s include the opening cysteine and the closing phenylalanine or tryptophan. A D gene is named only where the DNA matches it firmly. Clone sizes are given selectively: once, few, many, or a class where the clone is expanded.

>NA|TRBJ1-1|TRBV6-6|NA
CASSYSSGGTEAFF
TGTGCCAGCAGTTACTCATCTGGGGGCACTGAAGCTTTCTTT
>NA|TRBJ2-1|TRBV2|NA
CASSEDVGGYNEQFF
TGTGCCAGCAGTGAAGATGTGGGGGGTTACAATGAGCAGTTCTTC
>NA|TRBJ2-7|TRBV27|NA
CASSPALSYEQYF
TGTGCCAGCAGTCCTGCTCTAAGCTACGAGCAGTACTTC
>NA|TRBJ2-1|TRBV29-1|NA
CSVVPGVAGEAYNEQFF
TGCAGCGTTGTCCCAGGGGTGGCGGGAGAGGCCTACAATGAGCAGTTCTTC
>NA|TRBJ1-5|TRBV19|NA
CASSMQGPQPQHF
TGTGCCAGTAGTATGCAGGGTCCTCAGCCCCAGCATTTT
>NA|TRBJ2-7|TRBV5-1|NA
CASGPGQGLNEQYF
TGCGCCAGCGGCCCGGGACAAGGCCTGAACGAGCAGTACTTC
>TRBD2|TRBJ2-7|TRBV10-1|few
CASSGSGSPYEQYF
TGCGCCAGCAGTGGCAGCGGGAGCCCCTACGAGCAGTACTTC
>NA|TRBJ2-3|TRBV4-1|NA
CASRKTGIAQDTQYF
TGCGCCAGCAGGAAGACGGGGATCGCACAAGATACGCAGTATTTT
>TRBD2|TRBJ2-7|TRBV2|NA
CASSVLAGVYEQYF
TGTGCCAGCAGTGTACTAGCGGGAGTCTACGAGCAGTACTTC
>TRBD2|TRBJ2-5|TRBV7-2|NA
CTSGSRGETQYF
TGTACTAGCGGGAGTCGAGGCGAGACCCAGTACTTC
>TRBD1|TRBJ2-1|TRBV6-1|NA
CASSRDRDQLNEQFF
TGTGCCAGCAGTCGGGACAGGGATCAATTAAATGAGCAGTTCTTC
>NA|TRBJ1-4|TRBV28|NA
CASSPSMRGPFF
TGTGCCAGCAGTCCTTCAATGCGGGGTCCGTTTTTT
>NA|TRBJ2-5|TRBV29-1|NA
CSVTHRLTATQYF
TGCAGCGTCACCCACCGTCTGACAGCGACCCAGTACTTC
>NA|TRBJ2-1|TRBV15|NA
CATSRAARGGYNEQFF
TGTGCCACCAGCAGAGCGGCCCGAGGGGGATACAATGAGCAGTTCTTC
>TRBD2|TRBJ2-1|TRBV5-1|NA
CASSLVLAGINEQFF
TGCGCCAGCAGCTTGGTGCTAGCGGGGATCAATGAGCAGTTCTTC
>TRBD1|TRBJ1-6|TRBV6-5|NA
CASSRQGASSPLHF
TGTGCCAGCAGCCGTCAGGGGGCCTCGTCACCCCTCCACTTT
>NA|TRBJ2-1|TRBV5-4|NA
CASSLGDRLINEQFF
TGTGCCAGCAGCTTGGGTGACAGGCTTATCAATGAGCAGTTCTTC
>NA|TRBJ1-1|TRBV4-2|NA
CASSQDYGLGGTEAFF
TGTGCCAGCAGCCAAGATTATGGTCTCGGAGGGACTGAAGCTTTCTTT
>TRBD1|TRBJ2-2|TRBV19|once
CASSLTRQGANTGELFF
TGTGCCAGTAGCTTAACGAGACAGGGGGCGAACACCGGGGAGCTGTTTTTT
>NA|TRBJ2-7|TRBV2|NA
CASRRAGKSYEQYF
TGTGCCAGCCGGAGGGCAGGAAAGAGCTACGAGCAGTACTTC
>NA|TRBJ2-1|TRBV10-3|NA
CAISESGYEQFF
TGTGCCATCAGTGAGTCGGGGTATGAGCAGTTCTTC
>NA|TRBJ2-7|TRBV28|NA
CASSLPLTLRPSSYEQYF
TGTGCCAGCAGTTTACCCCTGACCCTTAGGCCAAGCTCCTACGAGCAGTACTTC
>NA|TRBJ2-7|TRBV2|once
CASSLDIYEQYF
TGTGCCAGCAGTTTGGACATCTACGAGCAGTACTTC
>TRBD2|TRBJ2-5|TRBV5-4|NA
CASSLGTSGSGTQYF
TGTGCCAGCAGCTTGGGGACTAGCGGGAGCGGGACCCAGTACTTC
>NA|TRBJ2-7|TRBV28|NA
CASSPRTVSSYEQYF
TGTGCCAGCAGTCCCCGGACAGTCAGCTCCTACGAGCAGTACTTC
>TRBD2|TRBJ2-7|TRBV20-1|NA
CATSGRDEQYF
TGCGCTACTAGCGGGAGAGACGAGCAGTACTTC
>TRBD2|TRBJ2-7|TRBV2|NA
CASREGLASYEQYF
TGTGCCAGCAGGGAGGGACTAGCCAGCTACGAGCAGTACTTC
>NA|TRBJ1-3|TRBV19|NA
CASRDGGNTIYF
TGTGCCAGCAGGGACGGAGGAAACACCATATATTTT
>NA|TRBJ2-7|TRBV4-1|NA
CASSQAPGLSLQSIPVEQYF
TGCGCCAGCAGCCAAGCACCGGGACTGAGCCTACAATCAATCCCGGTCGAGCAGTACTTC
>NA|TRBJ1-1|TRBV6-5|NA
CASSYTAGHTEAFF
TGTGCCAGCAGTTACACCGCAGGGCACACTGAAGCTTTCTTT
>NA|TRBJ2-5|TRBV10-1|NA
CASSEGTVAQETQYF
TGCGCCAGCAGTGAAGGCACGGTGGCCCAAGAGACCCAGTACTTC
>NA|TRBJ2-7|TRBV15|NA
CATSRDEAFMTYEQYF
TGTGCCACCAGCAGAGATGAAGCCTTCATGACCTACGAGCAGTACTTC
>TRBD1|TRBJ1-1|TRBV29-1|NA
CSGRQGATEAFF
TGCAGCGGCCGACAGGGGGCTACTGAAGCTTTCTTT
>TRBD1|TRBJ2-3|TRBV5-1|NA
CASSSGTGGADTQYF
TGCGCCAGCAGCTCCGGGACAGGGGGAGCAGATACGCAGTATTTT
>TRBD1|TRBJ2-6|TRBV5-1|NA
CASSPDRAGANVLTF
TGCGCCAGCAGCCCCGACAGGGCTGGGGCCAACGTCCTGACTTTC
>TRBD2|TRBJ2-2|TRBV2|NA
CASFRLAGDAGELFF
TGTGCCAGCTTTAGACTAGCGGGAGACGCCGGGGAGCTGTTTTTT
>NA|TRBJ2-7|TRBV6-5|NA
CAGMTDSLLYF
TGTGCCGGAATGACTGATAGCTTGCTGTACTTC
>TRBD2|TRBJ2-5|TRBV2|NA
CASSVLASGSRETQYF
TGTGCCAGCAGCGTGCTGGCTAGCGGGAGTCGAGAGACCCAGTACTTC
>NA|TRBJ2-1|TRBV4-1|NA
CASSQDRITGNNEQFF
TGCGCCAGCAGCCAAGATAGGATAACAGGAAACAATGAGCAGTTCTTC
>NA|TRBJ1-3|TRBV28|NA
CASSFGAPNGNTIYF
TGTGCCAGCAGTTTCGGGGCGCCGAATGGCAACACCATATATTTT
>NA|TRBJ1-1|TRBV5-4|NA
CASSQMGGTEAFF
TGTGCCAGCAGTCAAATGGGAGGCACTGAAGCTTTCTTT
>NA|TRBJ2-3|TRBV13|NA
CASSRRPGTTDTQYF
TGTGCCAGCAGCCGCCGCCCGGGGACCACAGATACGCAGTATTTT
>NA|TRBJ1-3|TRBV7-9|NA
CASSLDRPGPGNTIYF
TGTGCCAGCAGCTTAGATCGGCCAGGGCCTGGAAACACCATATATTTT
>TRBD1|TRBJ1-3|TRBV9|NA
CASSGTGGFGNTIYF
TGTGCCAGCAGCGGGACAGGGGGCTTTGGAAACACCATATATTTT
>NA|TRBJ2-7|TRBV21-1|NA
CASTLLLKGYEQYF
TGTGCCAGCACCCTCCTCTTGAAAGGGTACGAGCAGTACTTC
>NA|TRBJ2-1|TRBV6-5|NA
CASSWGSGQFF
TGTGCCAGCAGTTGGGGCAGTGGGCAGTTCTTC
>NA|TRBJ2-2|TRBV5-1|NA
CASSRTGGDTNTGELFF
TGCGCCAGCAGCCGGACCGGCGGGGACACGAACACCGGGGAGCTGTTTTTT
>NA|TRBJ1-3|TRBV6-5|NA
CASSYRGVVPGNTIYF
TGTGCCAGCAGTTACCGAGGGGTGGTCCCTGGAAACACCATATATTTT
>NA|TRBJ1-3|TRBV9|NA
CASSVGASSGNTIYF
TGTGCCAGCAGCGTAGGGGCTAGCTCTGGAAACACCATATATTTT
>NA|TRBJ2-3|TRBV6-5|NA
CASTGDYTDTQYF
TGTGCCAGCACGGGGGATTACACAGATACGCAGTATTTT
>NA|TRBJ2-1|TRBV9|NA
CASSPWGDTRSYNEQFF
TGTGCCAGCAGCCCCTGGGGAGATACTCGTTCCTACAATGAGCAGTTCTTC
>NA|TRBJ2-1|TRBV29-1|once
CSVGSQRQNNEQFF
TGCAGCGTTGGGTCCCAGCGGCAAAACAATGAGCAGTTCTTC
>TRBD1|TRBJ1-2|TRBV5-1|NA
CATGQGTGYGYTF
TGCGCCACCGGACAGGGAACGGGATATGGCTACACCTTC
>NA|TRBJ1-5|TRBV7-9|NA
CASSFEGQPQHF
TGTGCCAGCAGCTTCGAGGGTCAGCCCCAGCATTTT
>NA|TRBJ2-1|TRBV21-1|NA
CASSFKGGNDEQFF
TGTGCCAGCAGTTTCAAGGGGGGTAACGATGAGCAGTTCTTC